These 13 T cell receptor beta chains were sequenced from one sample in a study of beta chain features in type 1 diabetes. Of the isolated RNA, all was reverse transcribed, and so the sequenced material was expressed TCRB transcripts. Profiled with immunoSEQ multiplex PCR; TCRdb holds only in-frame clones, not every one. Altogether approximately 250,000 clones are present, roughly an eighth being singletons, with the ten largest covering more than 0.025%. The sequenced material came from naive CD4+ T cells from blood. These receptors all come from a woman aged 40 to 55 in good health.

This clone was counted a few times. J is TRBJ2-3 and V is TRBV4-1; D may be TRBD1 (6 bases). From germline, CDR1 is MGHRA and CDR2 YSYEKL. V lost 3 bases and J 5 bases, leaving 15 bases between the germline ends. This CDR3 contains 15 residues. CDR3 amino acids: CASSQAPGQIDTQYF. Here the CDR3 DNA reads TGCGCCAGCAGCCAGGCCCCAGGACAGATAGATACGCAGTATTTT.

V is TRBV11-1 and J is TRBJ1-4; TRBD1 matches 7 bases. The V segment lost 6 bases and the J segment 7 bases; nucleotides outside the gene matches: 11. The CDR3 loop spans 15 amino acids. The germline V gene has CDR1 SGHAT and CDR2 FQDESV (reference sequence). CDR3 sequence: CASRGRQGASEKLFF. Written as DNA, the CDR3 is TGTGCCAGCAGAGGACGACAGGGAGCGAGTGAAAAACTGTTTTTT.

The J gene is TRBJ2-3, the V gene TRBV15, with 8 bases identical to TRBD2. V dropped 4 bases and J dropped 5; count of bases not matched to a gene: 5. The CDR3 consists of 14 residues. The germline CDR1 and CDR2 sequences are LNHNV and YYDKDF (reference sequence). The CDR3: CATSNGGAKDTQYF. The DNA for the CDR3 is TGTGCCACCAGCAACGGGGGGGCAAAAGATACGCAGTATTTT.

The table lists this clone with a few counts. The V call is TRBV18, the J call TRBJ1-5, with no clear D. Looked up from germline, CDR1 is KGHSH and CDR2 is LQKENI. The CDR3 consists of 15 residues. V lost 3 bases, J lost 3 bases, and 12 bases lay in between. Written as DNA, the CDR3 is TGTGCCAGCTCACCTTTCGGTGGTCTCAATCAGCCCCAGCATTTT. It codes for CASSPFGGLNQPQHF.

This clone was counted only a few times. The chain recombines TRBV28 with TRBJ2-5; D call uncertain. CDR3 length equals 12 residues. With 6 bases removed from V and 1 base from J, the gap between germline ends came to 6 bases. Germline CDR1 reads MDHEN; CDR2 reads SYDVKM. In DNA, the CDR3 is TGTGCCAGCAGGTCTCGCCAAGAGACCCAGTACTTC. Encoded protein: CASRSRQETQYF.

V usage is TRBV7-9 and J usage is TRBJ1-3; D unresolved. The germline V and J ends were trimmed by 3 bases and 4 bases, with 7 bases remaining between them. Germline lookup yields CDR1 SEHNR and CDR2 FQNEAQ (reference sequence). This CDR3 region has 13 residues. CDR3 DNA sequence: TGTGCCAGCAGCTTCCACAGCGGAAACACCATATATTTT. Translating it yields CASSFHSGNTIYF.

The gene calls are TRBV7-2 and TRBJ1-2; no clear D. CDR3 size: 12 residues. Germline V gene sequence: CDR1 SGHTA, CDR2 FQGNSA. V lost 5 bases to trimming and J lost 8 bases, with 12 bases between them. CDR3 region: CASSLPARGYTF. For the CDR3, the DNA is TGTGCCAGCAGCCTACCTGCTCGGGGCTACACCTTC.

The chain joins TRBV7-2 to TRBJ2-7, with D possibly being TRBD1 (6 bases). Germline loops: CDR1 SGHTA, CDR2 FQGNSA. V was cut by 5 bases and J by 3 bases, with 20 bases left in between. This CDR3 has 16 amino acids. The CDR3 region is CASSPGTPVLGYEQYF. DNA for the CDR3: TGTGCCAGCAGCCCGGGGACACCAGTTTTGGGCTACGAGCAGTACTTC.

The V gene is TRBV25-1, the J gene TRBJ2-7; TRBD1 matches 8 bases. The CDR3 sequence is 15 residues long. Germline V gene data show CDR1 as MGHDK and CDR2 as SYGVNS. With V trimmed by 7 bases and J by 3 bases, 11 bases remained unmatched. The CDR3 region is CASTPPWTGSYEQYF. For the CDR3, the DNA is TGTGCCAGCACCCCACCCTGGACAGGGAGCTACGAGCAGTACTTC.

The gene calls are TRBV4-1 and TRBJ2-3; D call uncertain. This CDR3 has 14 amino acids. Trimming pared 4 bases from V and 1 base from J, leaving 9 bases between. Germline assignment: CDR1 MGHRA and CDR2 YSYEKL. The CDR3 DNA sequence: TGCGCCAGCAGCCCCCAGATCGGCACAGATACGCAGTATTTT. Encoded protein: CASSPQIGTDTQYF.

This clone was observed a few times. V gene TRBV5-1 combines with J gene TRBJ2-2; 14 bases match TRBD2. This CDR3 has 18 amino acids. Germline V gives CDR1 SGHRS, CDR2 YFSETQ. J gave up 4 bases and V 4 bases, and 9 bases lay outside the gene matches. CDR3 nucleotide sequence: TGCGCCAGCAGCCCCCGACTAGCGGGGGGGCGTAGCACCGGGGAGCTGTTTTTT. It codes for CASSPRLAGGRSTGELFF.

Concerning this clone itself: This specimen includes other DNA sequences encoding the same CDR3. J is TRBJ2-7 and V is TRBV9; 8 bases line up with TRBD1. Losses at the gene ends were 3 bases for V and 3 bases for J; bases not matched to a gene: 2. This CDR3 is 13 amino acids long. Germline V gene sequence: CDR1 SGDLS, CDR2 YYNGEE. The CDR3 here is CASSGGQGYEQYF. In nucleotides, the CDR3 is TGTGCCAGCAGCGGAGGACAGGGCTACGAGCAGTACTTC.

The table lists this clone with a few counts. This chain joins TRBV12-5 and TRBJ2-5; the D is unclear. This CDR3 is built from 16 residues. Germline CDR1 is LGHNT and CDR2 is FRNRAP. V lost 6 bases and J lost 1, with 18 bases in between. CDR3 sequence reads: CASGPGSNSPQETQYF. The CDR3 DNA reads TGTGCTAGTGGCCCCGGCTCTAACAGTCCCCAAGAGACCCAGTACTTC.